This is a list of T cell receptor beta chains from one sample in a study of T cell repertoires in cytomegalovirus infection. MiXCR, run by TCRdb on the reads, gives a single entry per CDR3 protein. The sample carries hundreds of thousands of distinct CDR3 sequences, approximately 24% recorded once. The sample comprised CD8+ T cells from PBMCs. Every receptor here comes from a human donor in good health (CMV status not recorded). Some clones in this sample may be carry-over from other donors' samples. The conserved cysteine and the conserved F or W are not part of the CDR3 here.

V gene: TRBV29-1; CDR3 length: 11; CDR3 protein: SATDVGGNTIY
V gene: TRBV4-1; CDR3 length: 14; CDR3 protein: ASSQEPGILSYEQY
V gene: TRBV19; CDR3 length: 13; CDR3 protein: ASRGGDWPFDGYT
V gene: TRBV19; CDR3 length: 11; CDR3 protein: ASSIMGPQPQH
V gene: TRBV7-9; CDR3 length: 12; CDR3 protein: ASSSTTSWNEQF
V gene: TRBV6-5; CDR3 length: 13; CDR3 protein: ASSYYGENTDTQY
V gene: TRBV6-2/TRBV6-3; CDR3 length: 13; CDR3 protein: ASSYLLTVTDTQY
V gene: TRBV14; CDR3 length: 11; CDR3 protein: AEEGGGGTEAF
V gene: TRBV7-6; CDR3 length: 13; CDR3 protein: ASSKTGQPTGGYT
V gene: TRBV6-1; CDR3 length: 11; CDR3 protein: ASRVLSYNEQF
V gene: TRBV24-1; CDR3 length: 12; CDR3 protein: ATSDKGTRDTQY
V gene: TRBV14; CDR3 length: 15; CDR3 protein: ASSQEIGSATNEKLF
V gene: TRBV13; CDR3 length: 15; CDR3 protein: ASSITLGTSGSHEQY
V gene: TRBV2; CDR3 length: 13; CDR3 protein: ASRYNRGRGETQY
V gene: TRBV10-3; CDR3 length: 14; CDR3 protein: AIRQDRGPNTGELF
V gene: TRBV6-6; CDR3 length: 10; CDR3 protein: ASSYSPGTQY
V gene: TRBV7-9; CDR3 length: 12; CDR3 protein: ASSFELAQETQY
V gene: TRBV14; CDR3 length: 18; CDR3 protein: ASSLPGITGLASSYNEQF
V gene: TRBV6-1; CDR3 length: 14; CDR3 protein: ASSESVAGGPYEQY
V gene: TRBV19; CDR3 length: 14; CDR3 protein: ASSIAVTGWNTEAF
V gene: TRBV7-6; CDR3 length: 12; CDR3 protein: ASSRANPPDTQY
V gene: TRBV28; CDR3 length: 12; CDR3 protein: ASSFRDSGETQY
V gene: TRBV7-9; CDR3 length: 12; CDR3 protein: ASSFVGFGETQY
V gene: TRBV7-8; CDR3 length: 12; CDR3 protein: ASSLTQGRREQF
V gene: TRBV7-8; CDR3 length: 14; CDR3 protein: ASSAPSGGSPDTQY